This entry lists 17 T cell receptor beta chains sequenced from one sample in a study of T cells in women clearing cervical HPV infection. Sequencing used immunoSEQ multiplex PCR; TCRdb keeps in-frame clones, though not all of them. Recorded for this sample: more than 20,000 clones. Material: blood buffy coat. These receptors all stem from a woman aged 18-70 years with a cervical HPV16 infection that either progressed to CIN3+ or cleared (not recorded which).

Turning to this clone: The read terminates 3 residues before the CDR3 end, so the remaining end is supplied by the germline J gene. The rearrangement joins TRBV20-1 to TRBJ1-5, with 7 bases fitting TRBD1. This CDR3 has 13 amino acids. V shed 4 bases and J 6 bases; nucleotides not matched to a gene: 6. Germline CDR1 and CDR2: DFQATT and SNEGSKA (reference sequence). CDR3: CSATGGNSQPQHF. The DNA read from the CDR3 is TGCAGTGCTACAGGGGGTAATTCTCAGCCC.

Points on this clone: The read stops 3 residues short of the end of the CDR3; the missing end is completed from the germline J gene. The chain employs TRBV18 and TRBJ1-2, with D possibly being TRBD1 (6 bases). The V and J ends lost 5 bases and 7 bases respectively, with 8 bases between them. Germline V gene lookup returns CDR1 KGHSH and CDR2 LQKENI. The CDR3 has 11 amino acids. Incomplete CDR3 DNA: TGTGCCAGCTCAGGGGGCGGTGGC. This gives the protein CASSGGGG. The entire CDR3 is CASSGGGGYTF.

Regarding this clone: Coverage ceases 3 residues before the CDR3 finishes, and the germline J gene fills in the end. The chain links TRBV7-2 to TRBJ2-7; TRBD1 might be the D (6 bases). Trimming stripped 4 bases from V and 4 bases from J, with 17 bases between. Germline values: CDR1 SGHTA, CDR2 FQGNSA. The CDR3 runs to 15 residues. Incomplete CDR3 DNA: TGTGCCAGCAGCTCCAAAAGGGGGATAGAGTACGAG. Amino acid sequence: CASSSKRGIEYE. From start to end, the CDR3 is CASSSKRGIEYEQYF.

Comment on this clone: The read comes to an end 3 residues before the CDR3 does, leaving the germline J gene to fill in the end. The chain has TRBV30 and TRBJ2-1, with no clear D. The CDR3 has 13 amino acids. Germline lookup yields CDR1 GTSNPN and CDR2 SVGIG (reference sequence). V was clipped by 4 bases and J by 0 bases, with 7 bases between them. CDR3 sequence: CAWTESSYNEQFF. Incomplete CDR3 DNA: TGTGCCTGGACAGAGAGCTCCTACAATGAG. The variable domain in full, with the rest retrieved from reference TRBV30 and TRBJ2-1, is SQTIHQWPATLVQPVGSPLSLECTVEGTSNPNLYWYRQAAGRGLQLLFYSVGIGQISSEVPQNLSASRPQDRQFILSSKKLLLSDSGFYLCAWTESSYNEQFFGPGTRLTVL.

The CDR3 bases that were read are TGTGCCAGCAGCTATAGCGGTCTCTCCTACGAG. As protein: CASSYSGLSYE. The complete CDR3 reads CASSYSGLSYEQYF. The chain links TRBV11-3 to TRBJ2-7; D possibly corresponds to TRBD2 (6 bases). The read finishes 3 residues shy of the CDR3 end, and the germline J gene is used to complete it. The V gene's germline CDR1 is SGHNT and CDR2 YENEEA. CDR3 size: 14 residues. Trimming removed 4 bases from V and 0 bases from J, with 10 bases in between.

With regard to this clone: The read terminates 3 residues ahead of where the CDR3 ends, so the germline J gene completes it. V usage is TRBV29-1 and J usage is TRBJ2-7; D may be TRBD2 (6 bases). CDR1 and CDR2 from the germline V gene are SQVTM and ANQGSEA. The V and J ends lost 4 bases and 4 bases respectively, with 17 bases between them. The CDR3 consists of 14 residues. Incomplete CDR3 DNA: TGCAGCGTTGTCAGCTCTAGCGTAGGATACGAG. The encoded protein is CSVVSSSVGYE. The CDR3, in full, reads CSVVSSSVGYEQYF.

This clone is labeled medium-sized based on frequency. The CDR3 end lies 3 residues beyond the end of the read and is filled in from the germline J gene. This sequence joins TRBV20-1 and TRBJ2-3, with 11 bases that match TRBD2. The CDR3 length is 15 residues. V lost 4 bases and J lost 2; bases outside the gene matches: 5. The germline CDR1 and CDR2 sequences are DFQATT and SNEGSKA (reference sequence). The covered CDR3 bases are TGCAGTGCTACTACTAGCGGGAGTTCCACAGATACG. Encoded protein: CSATTSGSSTDT. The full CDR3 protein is CSATTSGSSTDTQYF.

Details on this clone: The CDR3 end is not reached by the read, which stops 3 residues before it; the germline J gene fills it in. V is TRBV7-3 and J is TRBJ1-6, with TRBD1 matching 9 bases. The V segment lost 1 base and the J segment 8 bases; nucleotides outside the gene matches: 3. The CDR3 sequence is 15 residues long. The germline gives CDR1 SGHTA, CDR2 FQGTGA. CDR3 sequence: CASSLRGQGDSPLHF. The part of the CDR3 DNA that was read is TGTGCCAGCAGCTTAAGGGGACAGGGCGATTCACCC. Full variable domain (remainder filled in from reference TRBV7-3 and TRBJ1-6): GAGVSQTPSNKVTEKGKYVELRCDPISGHTALYWYRQSLGQGPEFLIYFQGTGAADDSGLPNDRFFAVRPEGSVSTLKIQRTERGDSAVYLCASSLRGQGDSPLHFGNGTRLTVT.

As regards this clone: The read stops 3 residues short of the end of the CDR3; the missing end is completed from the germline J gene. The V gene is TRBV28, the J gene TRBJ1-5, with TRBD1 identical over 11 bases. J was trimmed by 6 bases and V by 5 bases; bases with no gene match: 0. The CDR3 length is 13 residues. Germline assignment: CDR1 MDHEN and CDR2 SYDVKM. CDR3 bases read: TGTGCCAGCAGTGGGACAGGGGGTCAGCCC. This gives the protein CASSGTGGQP. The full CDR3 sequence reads CASSGTGGQPQHF.

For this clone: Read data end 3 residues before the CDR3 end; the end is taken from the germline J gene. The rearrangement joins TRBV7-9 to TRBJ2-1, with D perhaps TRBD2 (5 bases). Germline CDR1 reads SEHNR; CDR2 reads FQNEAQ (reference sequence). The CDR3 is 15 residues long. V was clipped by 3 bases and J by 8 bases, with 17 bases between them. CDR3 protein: CASSLSWRAEDEQFF. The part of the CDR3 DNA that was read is TGTGCCAGCAGCTTGTCGTGGCGGGCGGAGGATGAG.

The sequenced CDR3 bases are TGTGCCATCAGAAATCAGGGCGGAAACTATGGC. Translating gives CAIRNQGGNYG. The complete CDR3 reads CAIRNQGGNYGYTF. V usage is TRBV10-3 and J usage is TRBJ1-2; D might be TRBD1 (5 bases). The CDR3 goes on 3 residues after the read ends, and that part is filled in from the germline J gene. Trimming cost V 6 bases and J 2 bases, with 13 bases left between them. The germline V gene has CDR1 ENHRY and CDR2 SYGVKD. The CDR3 consists of 14 residues.

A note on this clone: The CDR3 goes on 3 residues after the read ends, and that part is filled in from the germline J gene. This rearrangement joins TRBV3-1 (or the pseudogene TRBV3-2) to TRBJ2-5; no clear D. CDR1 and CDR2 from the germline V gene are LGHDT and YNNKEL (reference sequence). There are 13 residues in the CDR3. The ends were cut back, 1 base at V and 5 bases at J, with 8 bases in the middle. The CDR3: CASSQGVQETQYF. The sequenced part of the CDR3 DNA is TGTGCCAGCAGCCAAGGTGTGCAGGAGACC.

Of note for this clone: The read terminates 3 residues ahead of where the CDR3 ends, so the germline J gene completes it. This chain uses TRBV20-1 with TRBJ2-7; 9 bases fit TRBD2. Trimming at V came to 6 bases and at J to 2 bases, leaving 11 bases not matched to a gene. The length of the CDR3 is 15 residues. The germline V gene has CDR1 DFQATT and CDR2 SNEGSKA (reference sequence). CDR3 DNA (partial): TGCAGTGCCCCGACGGCTAGCGGGGATACCTACGAG. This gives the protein CSAPTASGDTYE. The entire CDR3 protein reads CSAPTASGDTYEQYF.

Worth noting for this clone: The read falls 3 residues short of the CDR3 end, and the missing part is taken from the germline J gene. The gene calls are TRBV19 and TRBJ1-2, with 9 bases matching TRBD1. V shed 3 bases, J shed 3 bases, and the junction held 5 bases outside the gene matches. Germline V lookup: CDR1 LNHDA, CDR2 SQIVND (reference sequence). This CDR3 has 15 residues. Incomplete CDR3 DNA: TGTGCCAGTAGTATGGTGGGACAGGGAGACTATGGC. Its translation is CASSMVGQGDYG. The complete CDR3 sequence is CASSMVGQGDYGYTF. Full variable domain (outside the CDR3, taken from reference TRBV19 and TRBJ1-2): DGGITQSPKYLFRKEGQNVTLSCEQNLNHDAMYWYRQDPGQGLRLIYYSQIVNDFQKGDIAEGYSVSREKKESFPLTVTSAQKNPTAFYLCASSMVGQGDYGYTFGSGTRLTVV.

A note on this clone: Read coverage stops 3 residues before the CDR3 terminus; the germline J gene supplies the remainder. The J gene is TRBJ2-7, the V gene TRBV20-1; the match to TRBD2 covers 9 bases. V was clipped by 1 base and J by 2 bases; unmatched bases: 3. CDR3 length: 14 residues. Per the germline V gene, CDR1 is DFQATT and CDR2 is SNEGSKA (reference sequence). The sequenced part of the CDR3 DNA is TGCAGTGCTAGAGCTAGCGGGAAAGCCTACGAG. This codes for CSARASGKAYE. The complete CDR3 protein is CSARASGKAYEQYF.

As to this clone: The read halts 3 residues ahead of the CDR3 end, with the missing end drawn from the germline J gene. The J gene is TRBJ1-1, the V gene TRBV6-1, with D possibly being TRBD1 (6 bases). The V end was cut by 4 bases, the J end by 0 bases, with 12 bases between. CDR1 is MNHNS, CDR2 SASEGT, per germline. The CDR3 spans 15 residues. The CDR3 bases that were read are TGTGCCAGCAGTGCCGGACAGCCGATGAACACTGAA. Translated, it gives CASSAGQPMNTE. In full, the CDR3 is CASSAGQPMNTEAFF.

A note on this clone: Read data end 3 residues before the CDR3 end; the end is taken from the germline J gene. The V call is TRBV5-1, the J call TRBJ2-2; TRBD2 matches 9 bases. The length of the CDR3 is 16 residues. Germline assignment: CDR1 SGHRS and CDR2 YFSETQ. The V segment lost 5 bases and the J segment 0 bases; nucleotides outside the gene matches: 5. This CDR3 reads CASSFIAGANTGELFF. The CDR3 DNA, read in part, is TGCGCCAGCAGTTTTATAGCGGGAGCGAACACCGGGGAG.